This T cell receptor (beta chain) appears in the sequencing data of a study of cytomegalovirus exposure and HLA in healthy donors. Note on this clone: Its antigen is not known.

Study observations and caveats: The study put about 180 TCR beta chains on its list as cytomegalovirus-associated.

Some clones are missing from TCRdb's copy, which holds only in-frame ones; the method was immunoSEQ multiplex PCR. The repertoire holds tens of thousands of clones, with 93% as singletons. The germline gives CDR1 SNHLY, CDR2 FYNNEI. The CDR3 is 14 amino acids. V lost 6 bases and J lost 2; bases outside the gene matches: 4. This clonotype was sampled from a woman younger than 45 in good health and CMV-seronegative. Sequencing was done on a sample of PBMCs. This chain joins TRBV2 and TRBJ2-7; TRBD1 matches 10 bases. The CDR3 DNA reads as TGTGCCAGCAGCGCCGGGACAGGGGCCTACGAGCAGTACTTC. Protein: CASSAGTGAYEQYF.